Sequencing of this T cell receptor (beta chain) was carried out in a study of long-term antiretroviral therapy in people with HIV. The overall study: The 2015 recommendation for immediate ART came about a decade after the earliest samples. Study-wide results and limits: ART was followed by higher diversity that remained below transplant donor controls. Clones that had undergone expansion before ART prevailed in the repertoire throughout all time points.

Samples were assayed with immunoSEQ v3.0 at survey level. The table came from immunoSEQ multiplex PCR; TCRdb's copy has only in-frame clones and leaves some out. Among 20,000 to 30,000 clones, about 91% were seen once, and the ten largest hold approximately 8.4%. On this clone: The antigen remains unidentified.

Each contributor possessed a minimum of one pre-ART and a minimum of two post-ART PBMC samples. CDR1 GTSNPN and CDR2 SVGIG come from the germline V gene (reference sequence). The length of the CDR3 is 13 residues. V gave up 0 bases and J gave up 1 base, with 6 bases separating them. The clonotype comes from a man aged 50-60 years with HIV. This chain joins TRBV30 and TRBJ1-1; D ambiguous. This material consisted of unsorted PBMCs, taken 1.8 years before starting antiretroviral therapy. CDR3 bases: TGTGCCTGGAGTGTAGGACCGAACACTGAAGCTTTCTTT. Translating it yields CAWSVGPNTEAFF.